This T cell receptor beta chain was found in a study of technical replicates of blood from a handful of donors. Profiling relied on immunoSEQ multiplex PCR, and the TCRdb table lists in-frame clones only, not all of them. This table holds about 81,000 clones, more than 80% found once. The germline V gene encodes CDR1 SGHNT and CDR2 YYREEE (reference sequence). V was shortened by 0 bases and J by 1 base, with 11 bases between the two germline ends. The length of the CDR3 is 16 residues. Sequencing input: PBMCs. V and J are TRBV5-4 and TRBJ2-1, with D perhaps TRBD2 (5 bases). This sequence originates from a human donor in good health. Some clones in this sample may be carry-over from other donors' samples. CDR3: CASSLAAAGSYNEQFF. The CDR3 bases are TGTGCCAGCAGCTTGGCCGCGGCGGGTTCCTACAATGAGCAGTTCTTC.